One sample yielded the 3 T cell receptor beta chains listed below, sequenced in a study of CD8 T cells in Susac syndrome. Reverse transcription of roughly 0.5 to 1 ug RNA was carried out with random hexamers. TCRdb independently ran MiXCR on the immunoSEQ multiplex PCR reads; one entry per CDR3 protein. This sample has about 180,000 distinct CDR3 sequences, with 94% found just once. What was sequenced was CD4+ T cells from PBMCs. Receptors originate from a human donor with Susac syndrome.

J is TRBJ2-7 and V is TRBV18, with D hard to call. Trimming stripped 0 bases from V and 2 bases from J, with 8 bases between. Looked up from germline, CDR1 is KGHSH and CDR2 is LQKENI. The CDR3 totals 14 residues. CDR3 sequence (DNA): TGTGCCAGCTCACCACCGGGCCTCACCTACGAGCAGTACTTC. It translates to CASSPPGLTYEQYF. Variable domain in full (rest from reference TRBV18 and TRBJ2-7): NAGVMQNPRHLVRRRGQEARLRCSPMKGHSHVYWYRQLPEEGLKFMVYLQKENIIDESGMPKERFSAEFPKEGPSILRIQQVVRGDSAAYFCASSPPGLTYEQYFGPGTRLTVT.

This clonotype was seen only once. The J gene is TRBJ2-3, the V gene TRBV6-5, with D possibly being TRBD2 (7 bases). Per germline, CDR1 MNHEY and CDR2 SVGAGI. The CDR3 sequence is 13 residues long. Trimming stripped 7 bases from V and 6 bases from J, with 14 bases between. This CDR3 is CASKGGTGDTQYF. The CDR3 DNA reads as TGTGCCAGCAAGGGGGGGACGGGCGATACGCAGTATTTT.

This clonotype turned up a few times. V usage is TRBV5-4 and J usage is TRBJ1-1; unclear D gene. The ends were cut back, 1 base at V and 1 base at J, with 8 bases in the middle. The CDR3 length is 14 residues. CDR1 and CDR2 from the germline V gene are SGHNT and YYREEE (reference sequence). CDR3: CASSLSGGNTEAFF. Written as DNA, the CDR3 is TGTGCCAGCAGCTTGTCAGGCGGGAACACTGAAGCTTTCTTT. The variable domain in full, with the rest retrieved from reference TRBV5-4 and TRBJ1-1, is ETGVTQSPTHLIKTRGQQVTLRCSSQSGHNTVSWYQQALGQGPQFIFQYYREEENGRGNFPPRFSGLQFPNYSSELNVNALELDDSALYLCASSLSGGNTEAFFGQGTRLTVV.